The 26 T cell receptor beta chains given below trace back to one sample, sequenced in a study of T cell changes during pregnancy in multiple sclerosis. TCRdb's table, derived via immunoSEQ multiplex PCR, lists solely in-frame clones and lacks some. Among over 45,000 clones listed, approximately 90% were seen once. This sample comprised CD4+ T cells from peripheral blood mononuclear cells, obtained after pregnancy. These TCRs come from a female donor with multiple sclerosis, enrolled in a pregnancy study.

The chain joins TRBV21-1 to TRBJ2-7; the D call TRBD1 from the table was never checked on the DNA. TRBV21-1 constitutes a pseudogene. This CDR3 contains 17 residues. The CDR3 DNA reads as TGTGCCAGCAGCAAAGAGGGGGCAGGGGCTAGCTCCTACGAGCAGTACTTC. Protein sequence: CASSKEGAGASSYEQYF.

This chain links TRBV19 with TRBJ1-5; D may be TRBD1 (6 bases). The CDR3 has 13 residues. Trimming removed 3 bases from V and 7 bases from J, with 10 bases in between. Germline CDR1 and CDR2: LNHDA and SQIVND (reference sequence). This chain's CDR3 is CASSMDSRQPQHF. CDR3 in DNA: TGTGCCAGTAGTATGGACAGCAGGCAGCCCCAGCATTTT.

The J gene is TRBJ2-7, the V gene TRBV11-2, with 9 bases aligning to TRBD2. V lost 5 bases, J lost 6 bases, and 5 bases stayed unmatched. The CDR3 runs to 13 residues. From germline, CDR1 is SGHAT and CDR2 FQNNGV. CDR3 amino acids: CASSAGTSIEQYF. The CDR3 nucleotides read TGTGCCAGCAGCGCCGGGACTAGCATCGAGCAGTACTTC.

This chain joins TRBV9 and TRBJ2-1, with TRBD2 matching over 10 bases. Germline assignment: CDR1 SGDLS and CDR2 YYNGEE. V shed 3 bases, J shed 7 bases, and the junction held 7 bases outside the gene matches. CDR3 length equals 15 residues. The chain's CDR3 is CASSASGGSHNEQFF. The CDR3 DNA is TGTGCCAGCAGCGCTAGCGGGGGAAGCCATAATGAGCAGTTCTTC.

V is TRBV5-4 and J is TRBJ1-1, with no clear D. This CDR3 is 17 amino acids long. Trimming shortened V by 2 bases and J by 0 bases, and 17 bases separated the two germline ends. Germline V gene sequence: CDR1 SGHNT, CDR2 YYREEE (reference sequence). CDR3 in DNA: TGTGCCAGCAGCTTAGAAGGAGGGCCGGGAATGAACACTGAAGCTTTCTTT. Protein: CASSLEGGPGMNTEAFF.

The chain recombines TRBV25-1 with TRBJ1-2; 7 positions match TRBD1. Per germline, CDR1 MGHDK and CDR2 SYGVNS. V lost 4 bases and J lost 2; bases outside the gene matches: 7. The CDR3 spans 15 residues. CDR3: CASSGGGQSNYGYTF. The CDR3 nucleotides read TGTGCCAGCAGTGGAGGGGGACAGTCAAACTATGGCTACACCTTC.

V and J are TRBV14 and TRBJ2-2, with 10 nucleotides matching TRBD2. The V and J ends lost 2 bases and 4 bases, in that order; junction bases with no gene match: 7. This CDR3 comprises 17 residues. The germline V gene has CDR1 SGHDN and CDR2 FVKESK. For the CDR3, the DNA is TGTGCCAGCAGCCAAAGGCAGCGGGAGGGCTCCACCGGGGAGCTGTTTTTT. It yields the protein CASSQRQREGSTGELFF. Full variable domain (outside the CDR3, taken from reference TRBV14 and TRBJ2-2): EAGVTQFPSHSVIEKGQTVTLRCDPISGHDNLYWYRRVMGKEIKFLLHFVKESKQDESGMPNNRFLAERTGGTYSTLKVQPAELEDSGVYFCASSQRQREGSTGELFFGEGSRLTVL.

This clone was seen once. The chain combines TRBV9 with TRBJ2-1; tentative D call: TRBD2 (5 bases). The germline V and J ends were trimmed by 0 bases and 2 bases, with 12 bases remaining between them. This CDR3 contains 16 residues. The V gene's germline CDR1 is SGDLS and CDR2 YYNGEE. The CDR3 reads CASSVEASFTYNEQFF. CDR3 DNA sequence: TGTGCCAGCAGCGTAGAAGCTAGCTTTACCTACAATGAGCAGTTCTTC. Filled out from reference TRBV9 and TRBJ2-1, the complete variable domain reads DSGVTQTPKHLITATGQRVTLRCSPRSGDLSVYWYQQSLDQGLQFLIQYYNGEERAKGNILERFSAQQFPDLHSELNLSSLELGDSALYFCASSVEASFTYNEQFFGPGTRLTVL.

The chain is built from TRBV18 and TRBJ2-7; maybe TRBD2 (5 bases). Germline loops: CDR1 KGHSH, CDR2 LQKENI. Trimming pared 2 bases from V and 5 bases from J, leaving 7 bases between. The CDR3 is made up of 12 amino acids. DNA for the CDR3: TGTGCCAGCTCACCAAACGGGGACGAGCAGTACTTC. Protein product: CASSPNGDEQYF. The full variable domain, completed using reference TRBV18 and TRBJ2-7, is NAGVMQNPRHLVRRRGQEARLRCSPMKGHSHVYWYRQLPEEGLKFMVYLQKENIIDESGMPKERFSAEFPKEGPSILRIQQVVRGDSAAYFCASSPNGDEQYFGPGTRLTVT.

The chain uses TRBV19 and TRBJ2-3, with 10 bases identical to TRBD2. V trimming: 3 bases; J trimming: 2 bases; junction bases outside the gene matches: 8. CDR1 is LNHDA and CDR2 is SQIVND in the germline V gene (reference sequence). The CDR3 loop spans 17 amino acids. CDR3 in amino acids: CASSIPPLAGYTDTQYF. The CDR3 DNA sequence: TGTGCCAGTAGTATCCCTCCACTAGCGGGATACACAGATACGCAGTATTTT.

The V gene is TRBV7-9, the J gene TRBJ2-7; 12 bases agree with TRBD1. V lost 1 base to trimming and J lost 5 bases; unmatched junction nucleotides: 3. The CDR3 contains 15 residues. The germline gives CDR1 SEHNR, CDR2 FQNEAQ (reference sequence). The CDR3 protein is CASSLVGTGGNEQYF. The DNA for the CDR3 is TGTGCCAGCAGCTTAGTGGGGACAGGGGGCAACGAGCAGTACTTC.

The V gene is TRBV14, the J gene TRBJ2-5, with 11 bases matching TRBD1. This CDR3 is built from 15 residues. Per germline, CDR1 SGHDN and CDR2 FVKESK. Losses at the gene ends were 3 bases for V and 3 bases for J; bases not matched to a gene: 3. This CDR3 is CASSQWTGGKETQYF. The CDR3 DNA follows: TGTGCCAGCAGCCAGTGGACAGGGGGCAAAGAGACCCAGTACTTC.

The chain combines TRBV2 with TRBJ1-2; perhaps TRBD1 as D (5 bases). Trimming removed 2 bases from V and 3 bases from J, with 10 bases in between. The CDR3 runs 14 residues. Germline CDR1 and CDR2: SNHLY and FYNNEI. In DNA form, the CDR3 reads TGTGCCAGCAGTGAATACCAGGGCGACTATGGCTACACCTTC. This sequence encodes CASSEYQGDYGYTF.

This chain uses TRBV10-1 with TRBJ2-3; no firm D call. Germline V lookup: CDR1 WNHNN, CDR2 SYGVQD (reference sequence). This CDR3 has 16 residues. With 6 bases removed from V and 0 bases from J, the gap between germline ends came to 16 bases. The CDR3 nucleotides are TGCGCCAGCAGACCGGCGGTTGAGGATAGCACAGATACGCAGTATTTT. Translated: CASRPAVEDSTDTQYF.

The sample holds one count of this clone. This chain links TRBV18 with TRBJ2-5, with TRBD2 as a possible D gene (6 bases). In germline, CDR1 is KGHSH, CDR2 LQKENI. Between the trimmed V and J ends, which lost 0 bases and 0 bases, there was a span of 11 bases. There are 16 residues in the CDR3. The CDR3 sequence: CASSPPGRSDQETQYF. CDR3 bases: TGTGCCAGCTCACCACCTGGGAGGTCAGACCAAGAGACCCAGTACTTC. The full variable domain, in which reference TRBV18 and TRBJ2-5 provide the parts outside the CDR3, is NAGVMQNPRHLVRRRGQEARLRCSPMKGHSHVYWYRQLPEEGLKFMVYLQKENIIDESGMPKERFSAEFPKEGPSILRIQQVVRGDSAAYFCASSPPGRSDQETQYFGPGTRLLVL.

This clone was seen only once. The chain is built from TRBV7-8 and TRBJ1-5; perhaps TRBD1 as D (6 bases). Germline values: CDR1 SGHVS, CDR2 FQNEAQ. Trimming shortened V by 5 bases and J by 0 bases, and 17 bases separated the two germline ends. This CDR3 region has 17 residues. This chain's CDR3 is CASSLDLLQGSNQPQHF. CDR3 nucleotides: TGTGCCAGCAGCCTAGATTTACTACAGGGTAGCAATCAGCCCCAGCATTTT. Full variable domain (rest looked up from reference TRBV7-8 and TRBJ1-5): GAGVSQSPRYKVAKRGQDVALRCDPISGHVSLFWYQQALGQGPEFLTYFQNEAQLDKSGLPSDRFFAERPEGSVSTLKIQRTQQEDSAVYLCASSLDLLQGSNQPQHFGDGTRLSIL.

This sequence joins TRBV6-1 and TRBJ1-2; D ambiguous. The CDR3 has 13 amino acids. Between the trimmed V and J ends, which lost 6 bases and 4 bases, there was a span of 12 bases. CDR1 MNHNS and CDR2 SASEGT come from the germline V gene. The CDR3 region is CASSADKVYGYTF. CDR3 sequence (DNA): TGTGCCAGCAGCGCAGACAAGGTCTATGGCTACACCTTC.

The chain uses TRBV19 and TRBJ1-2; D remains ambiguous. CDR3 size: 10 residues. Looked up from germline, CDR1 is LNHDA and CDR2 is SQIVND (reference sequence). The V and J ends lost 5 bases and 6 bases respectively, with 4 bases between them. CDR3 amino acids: CASSGDGYTF. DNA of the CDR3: TGTGCCAGTAGTGGAGATGGCTACACCTTC.

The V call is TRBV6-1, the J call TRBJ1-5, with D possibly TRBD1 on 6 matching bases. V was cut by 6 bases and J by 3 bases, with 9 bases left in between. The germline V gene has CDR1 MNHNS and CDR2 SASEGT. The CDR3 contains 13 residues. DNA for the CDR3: TGTGCCAGCAGAGGACAGTACAATCAGCCCCAGCATTTT. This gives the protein CASRGQYNQPQHF.

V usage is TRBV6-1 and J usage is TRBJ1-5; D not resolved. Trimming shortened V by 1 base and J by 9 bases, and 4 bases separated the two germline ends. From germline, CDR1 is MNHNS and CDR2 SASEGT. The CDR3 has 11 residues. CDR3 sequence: CASSEVGPQHF. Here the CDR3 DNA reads TGTGCCAGCAGTGAAGTCGGGCCCCAGCATTTT.

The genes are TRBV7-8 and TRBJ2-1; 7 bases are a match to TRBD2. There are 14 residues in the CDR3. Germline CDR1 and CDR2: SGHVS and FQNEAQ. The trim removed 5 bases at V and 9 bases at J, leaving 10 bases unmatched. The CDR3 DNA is TGTGCCAGCAGCCGGGGCGGGAGCGGAGGTGAGCAGTTCTTC. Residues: CASSRGGSGGEQFF.

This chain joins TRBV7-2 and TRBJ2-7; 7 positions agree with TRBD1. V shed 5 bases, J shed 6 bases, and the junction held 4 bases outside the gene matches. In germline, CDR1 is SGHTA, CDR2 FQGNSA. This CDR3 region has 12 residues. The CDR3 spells CASSNRGREQYF. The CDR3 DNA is TGTGCCAGCAGCAACAGGGGCCGCGAGCAGTACTTC.

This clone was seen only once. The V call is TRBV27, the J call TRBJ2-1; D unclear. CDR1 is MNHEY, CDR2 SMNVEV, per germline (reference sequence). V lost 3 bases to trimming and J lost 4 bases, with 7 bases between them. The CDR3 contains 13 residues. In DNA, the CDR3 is TGTGCCAGCAGTTTCCCCCCTTACAATGAGCAGTTCTTC. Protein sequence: CASSFPPYNEQFF.

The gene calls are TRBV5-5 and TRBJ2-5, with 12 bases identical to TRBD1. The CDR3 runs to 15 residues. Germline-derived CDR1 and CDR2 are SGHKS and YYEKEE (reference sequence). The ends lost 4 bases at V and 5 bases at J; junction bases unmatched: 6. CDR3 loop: CASSKGQGATETQYF. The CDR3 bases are TGTGCCAGCAGCAAGGGACAGGGGGCAACGGAGACCCAGTACTTC. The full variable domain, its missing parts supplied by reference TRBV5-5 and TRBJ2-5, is DAGVTQSPTHLIKTRGQQVTLRCSPISGHKSVSWYQQVLGQGPQFIFQYYEKEERGRGNFPDRFSARQFPNYSSELNVNALLLGDSALYLCASSKGQGATETQYFGPGTRLLVL.

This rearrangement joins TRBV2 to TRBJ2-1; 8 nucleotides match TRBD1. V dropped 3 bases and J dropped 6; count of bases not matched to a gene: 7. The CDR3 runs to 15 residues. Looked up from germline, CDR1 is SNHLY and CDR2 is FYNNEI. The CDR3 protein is CASSEEGQGLNEQFF. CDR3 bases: TGTGCCAGCAGTGAGGAAGGACAGGGTCTCAATGAGCAGTTCTTC.

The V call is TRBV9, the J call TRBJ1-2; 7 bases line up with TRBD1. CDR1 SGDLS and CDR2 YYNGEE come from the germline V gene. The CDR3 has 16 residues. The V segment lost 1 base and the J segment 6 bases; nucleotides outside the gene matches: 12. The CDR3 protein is CASSVSFGRGTDGYTF. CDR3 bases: TGTGCCAGCAGCGTATCCTTCGGGAGGGGGACAGATGGCTACACCTTC.